This T cell receptor (beta chain) was profiled in a study of blood T cells in healthy people across ages. The use of a sample-barcoded 5' primer and a J-beta primer mix characterized a second PCR of 7 to 11 cycles. A single record per CDR3 protein comes from TCRdb applying MiXCR to the 5' RACE reads. Of approximately 960,000 distinct CDR3 sequences listed, just under 30% are singletons. V lost 3 bases and J lost 0; bases outside the gene matches: 8. Germline V gene sequence: CDR1 MGHRA, CDR2 YSYEKL. CDR3 size: 18 residues. These data also featured in a second study, about T cells of mothers and their children.

The TCR was taken from a woman in her thirties or forties in good health. The chain has TRBV4-1 and TRBJ2-1; 10 bases align to TRBD2. The sequencing sample was made of blood. The CDR3 protein is CASSQTSGRLSSYNEQFF. The CDR3 DNA is TGCGCCAGCAGCCAGACTAGCGGGCGCCTGAGCTCCTACAATGAGCAGTTCTTC.